This T cell receptor (beta chain) came from a study of T-cell memory formation after mild COVID-19. Germline V CDR1 and CDR2: MNHEY, SVGEGT. CDR3 length equals 15 residues. V lost 6 bases and J lost 5; bases outside the gene matches: 8. TCRdb independently ran MiXCR on the 5' RACE reads; one entry per CDR3 protein. The sample includes about 290,000 distinct CDR3 sequences, approximately 15% of them seen just once. The TCR originated in a man younger than 30 who had mild COVID-19 (a few samples of this study predate the infection). Cell type and time point are not known. The chain links TRBV6-2 or TRBV6-3 to TRBJ1-1; 11 bases map to TRBD1. The specimen was PBMCs or a T cell subset sorted from them (not recorded which). CDR3 sequence reads: CASRDIGTGGTEAFF. The DNA of the CDR3 is TGTGCCAGCAGGGATATCGGGACAGGGGGAACTGAAGCTTTCTTT.